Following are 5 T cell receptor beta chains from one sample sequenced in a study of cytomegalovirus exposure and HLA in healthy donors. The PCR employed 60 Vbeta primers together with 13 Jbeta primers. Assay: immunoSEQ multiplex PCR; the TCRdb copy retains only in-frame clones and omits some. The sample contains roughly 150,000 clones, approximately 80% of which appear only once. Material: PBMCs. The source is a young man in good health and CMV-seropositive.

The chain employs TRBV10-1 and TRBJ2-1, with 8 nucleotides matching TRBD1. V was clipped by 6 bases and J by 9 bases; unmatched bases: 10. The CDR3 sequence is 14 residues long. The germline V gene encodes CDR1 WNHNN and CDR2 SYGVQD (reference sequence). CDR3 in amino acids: CASSPRQGLGEQFF. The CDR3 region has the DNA TGCGCCAGCAGCCCAAGACAGGGGCTCGGTGAGCAGTTCTTC.

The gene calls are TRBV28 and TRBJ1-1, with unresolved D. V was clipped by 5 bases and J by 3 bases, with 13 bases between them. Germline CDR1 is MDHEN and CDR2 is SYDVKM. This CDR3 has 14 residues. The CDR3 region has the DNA TGTGCCAGCAGTCTGGCCCAGAGGCACACTGAAGCTTTCTTT. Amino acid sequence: CASSLAQRHTEAFF.

The CDR3, as DNA: TGTGCCTGGAGCGCGGACAGGATCAATCAGCCCCAGCATTTT. Protein: CAWSADRINQPQHF. The chain recombines TRBV30 with TRBJ1-5; 7 bases are shared with TRBD1. V was pared by 3 bases and J by 3 bases, with 5 bases of the junction left unmatched. CDR1 and CDR2 (germline): GTSNPN, SVGIG (reference sequence). This CDR3 region has 14 residues.

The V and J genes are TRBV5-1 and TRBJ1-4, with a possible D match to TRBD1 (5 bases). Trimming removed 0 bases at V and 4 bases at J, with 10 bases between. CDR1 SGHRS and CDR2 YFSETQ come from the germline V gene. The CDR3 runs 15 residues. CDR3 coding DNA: TGCGCCAGCAGCTTGGGTGGGGCATTTAATGAAAAACTGTTTTTT. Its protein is CASSLGGAFNEKLFF.

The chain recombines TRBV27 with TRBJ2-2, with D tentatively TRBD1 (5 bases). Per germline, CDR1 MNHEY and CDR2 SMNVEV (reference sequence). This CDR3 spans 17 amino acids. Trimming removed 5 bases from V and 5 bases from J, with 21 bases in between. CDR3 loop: CASSDRHRSQRTGELFF. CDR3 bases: TGTGCCAGCAGTGACCGACACAGGAGTCAACGAACCGGGGAGCTGTTTTTT.